This TCR beta chain was documented in a study of T cell clonotyping in hematopoietic cell transplantation. General observations from the study: Without cell sorting, CD4 versus CD8 contributions remain unresolved.

Sequencing was performed with immunoSEQ multiplex PCR; in TCRdb, only in-frame clones are kept and a portion is missing. The sample has tens of thousands of clones, roughly three quarters seen once. Time point in this sample: recipient sample about 28 days before transplant, after cytoreduction. Details on this clone: Its antigen is as yet unknown.

CDR3 length: 15 amino acids. CDR1 and CDR2 (germline): SGHVT, SQSDAQ. Losses at the gene ends were 6 bases for V and 0 bases for J; bases not matched to a gene: 4. The chain has TRBV7-4 and TRBJ2-1, with 8 nucleotides matching TRBD2. The sequence came from a man aged 45 to 65 with myelodysplastic syndrome. Some clones in this sample may be carry-over from other donors' samples. Sequences were derived from peripheral blood mononuclear cells, sampled before stem cell transplant. CDR3 residues: CASRSSGSSYNEQFF. The CDR3 DNA is TGTGCCAGCAGGTCCAGCGGGAGCTCCTACAATGAGCAGTTCTTC.